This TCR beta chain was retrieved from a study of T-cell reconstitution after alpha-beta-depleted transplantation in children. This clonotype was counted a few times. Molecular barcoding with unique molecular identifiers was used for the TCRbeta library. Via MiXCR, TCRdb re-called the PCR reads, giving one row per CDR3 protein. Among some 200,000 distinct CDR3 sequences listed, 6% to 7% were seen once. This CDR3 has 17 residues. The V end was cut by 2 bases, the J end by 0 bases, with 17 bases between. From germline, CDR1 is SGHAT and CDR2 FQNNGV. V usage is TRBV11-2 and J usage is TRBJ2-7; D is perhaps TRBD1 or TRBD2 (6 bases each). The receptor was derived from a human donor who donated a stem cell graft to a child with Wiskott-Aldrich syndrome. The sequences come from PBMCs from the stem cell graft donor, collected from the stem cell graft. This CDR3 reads CASSLWGAGRTSYEQYF. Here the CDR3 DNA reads TGTGCCAGCAGCTTATGGGGGGCGGGGCGGACCTCCTACGAGCAGTACTTC.